The T cell receptor (beta chain) under discussion was sequenced for a study of shared clonotypes between healthy human individuals. Points from the study as a whole: Genetic and exposure-history diversity was limited by the small donor number. Rarefaction showed sorted-subset sequencing was incomplete despite large depth. For naive CD4 cells, 4% to 5% of clonotypes were shared across a handful of donors. Naive subsets typically showed greater estimated richness than memory subsets.

Trimming took 5 bases from V and 4 from J, leaving 11 bases between them. This CDR3 has 14 amino acids. Germline CDR1 is SGHAT and CDR2 is FQNNGV. Comment on this clone: Its antigen is not identified.

The data were produced by immunoSEQ multiplex PCR, yet TCRdb's version contains in-frame clones alone and is incomplete. In the table there are about 2 million clones, about 95% of which are singletons. Naive CD8 cells lacked CD45RO, underwent positive selection for CCR7 and left out terminally differentiated effector memory CD45RA+ cells. This clonotype originated in a man younger than 30 in good health. V usage is TRBV11-2 and J usage is TRBJ2-2; D unresolved. The sample comprised naive CD8+ T cells sorted from blood. CDR3 nucleotides: TGTGCCAGCAGCGTGGGGTTGGGCACCGGGGAGCTGTTTTTT. Protein sequence: CASSVGLGTGELFF. The whole variable domain, remainder taken from reference TRBV11-2 and TRBJ2-2, is EAGVAQSPRYKIIEKRQSVAFWCNPISGHATLYWYQQILGQGPKLLIQFQNNGVVDDSQLPKDRFSAERLKGVDSTLKIQPAKLEDSAVYLCASSVGLGTGELFFGEGSRLTVL.